This T cell receptor (beta chain) was captured in a study of Graves' ophthalmopathy and Graves' hyperthyroidism. The sample holds many counts of this clonotype. The germline V and J ends were trimmed by 3 bases and 5 bases, with 13 bases remaining between them. The CDR3 sequence is 15 residues long. Germline-derived CDR1 and CDR2 are LNHDA and SQIVND (reference sequence). Amplification from RNA transcripts yielded the TCR beta CDR3 regions. An opening RT-PCR round employed HTBI primers and preceded a second-round multiplex PCR. TCRdb re-derived calls from the multiplex PCR reads in MiXCR, one entry per CDR3 protein. The data contain over a million distinct CDR3 sequences, approximately 35% of them singletons.

The sequenced material came from peripheral blood or thyroid tissue (not recorded which). This clonotype originated in an adult man with Graves' hyperthyroidism. The chain recombines TRBV19 with TRBJ2-2; the D is unclear. CDR3 nucleotides: TGTGCCAGTAGTATCGGCGCCACGGGTACCGGGGAGCTGTTTTTT. Amino acids: CASSIGATGTGELFF.